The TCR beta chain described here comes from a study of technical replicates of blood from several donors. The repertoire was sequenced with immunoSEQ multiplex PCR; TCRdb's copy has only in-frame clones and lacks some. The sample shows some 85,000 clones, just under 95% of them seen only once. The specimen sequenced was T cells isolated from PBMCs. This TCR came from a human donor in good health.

CDR3 DNA: TGCGCCAGCAGCCAAGGAGGCATATACAATGAGCAGTTCTTC. Protein: CASSQGGIYNEQFF. This rearrangement joins TRBV4-3 to TRBJ2-1; D call uncertain. The V gene's germline CDR1 is LGHNA and CDR2 YSLEER. The CDR3 is made up of 14 amino acids. V lost 1 base and J 4 bases, leaving 8 bases between the germline ends.